One and the same sample provided the 27 T cell receptor beta chains below, sequenced in a study of OX40 agonist ivuxolimab in advanced cancers. Data came from immunoSEQ multiplex PCR; TCRdb stores just in-frame clones and leaves some out. In the table there are 45,000 to 65,000 clones, over 60% of which are singletons. This sample comprised CD4+ or CD8+ T cells sorted from blood, obtained in a trial of the OX40 agonist ivuxolimab. The receptors stem from an adult with an advanced solid tumor such as melanoma, head and neck, liver or kidney cancer.

The chain joins TRBV25-1 to TRBJ1-4; D remains ambiguous. Per germline, CDR1 MGHDK and CDR2 SYGVNS. With 2 bases removed from V and 4 bases from J, the gap between germline ends came to 14 bases. This CDR3 is 16 amino acids long. The CDR3 nucleotides are TGTGCCAGCAGTGAAAAAAGTGAACCGATTAATGAAAAACTGTTTTTT. This codes for CASSEKSEPINEKLFF.

The V and J genes are TRBV11-2 and TRBJ2-3; maybe TRBD1 (5 bases). Trimming removed 2 bases from V and 8 bases from J, with 11 bases in between. This CDR3 spans 13 amino acids. Germline V gene lookup returns CDR1 SGHAT and CDR2 FQNNGV. CDR3 DNA sequence: TGTGCCAGCAGCTTATCAGACAGTACTACGCAGTATTTT. Its protein is CASSLSDSTTQYF.

The chain's CDR3 is CASRPTGASYNEQFF. The DNA for the CDR3 is TGTGCCAGCAGGCCAACAGGGGCCTCCTACAATGAGCAGTTCTTC. The chain carries TRBV13 and TRBJ2-1; 7 positions agree with TRBD1. The V segment lost 6 bases and the J segment 0 bases; nucleotides outside the gene matches: 5. Germline values: CDR1 PRHDT, CDR2 FYEKMQ (reference sequence). CDR3 size: 15 residues. Looking up the rest from reference TRBV13 and TRBJ2-1 gives the full variable domain: AAGVIQSPRHLIKEKRETATLKCYPIPRHDTVYWYQQGPGQDPQFLISFYEKMQSDKGSIPDRFSAQQFSDYHSELNMSSLELGDSALYFCASRPTGASYNEQFFGPGTRLTVL.

The chain uses TRBV11-2 and TRBJ2-5, with D possibly called TRBD1 or TRBD2 (5 bases each). In germline, CDR1 is SGHAT, CDR2 FQNNGV. CDR3 length: 14 residues. The V gene lost 7 bases and the J gene lost 2 bases, with 14 bases spanning the gap. This chain's CDR3 is CASTGTAYQETQYF. The CDR3 nucleotides read TGTGCCAGCACCGGGACCGCCTATCAAGAGACCCAGTACTTC.

This clone was seen more than once but under ten times. The chain combines TRBV27 with TRBJ1-2; TRBD1 matches 7 bases. Per the germline V gene, CDR1 is MNHEY and CDR2 is SMNVEV (reference sequence). The length of the CDR3 is 16 residues. J was trimmed by 5 bases and V by 4 bases; bases with no gene match: 13. CDR3 amino acids: CASSSVGTGAQYGYTF. The CDR3 nucleotides are TGTGCCAGCAGTTCGGTGGGAACAGGGGCGCAGTATGGCTACACCTTC.

This clone has more than one count but fewer than ten. The chain's CDR3 is CASSYGPGTGVSGYTF. The CDR3 DNA sequence: TGTGCCAGCAGCTATGGCCCCGGGACAGGGGTATCGGGCTACACCTTC. This chain connects TRBV11-1 to TRBJ1-2; 10 bases align to TRBD1. CDR1 is SGHAT and CDR2 is FQDESV in the germline V gene (reference sequence). CDR3 length: 16 amino acids. V was pared by 4 bases and J by 8 bases, with 13 bases of the junction left unmatched.

The chain links TRBV5-4 to TRBJ2-7; 12 nucleotides line up with TRBD2. The CDR3 loop spans 16 amino acids. Germline lookup yields CDR1 SGHNT and CDR2 YYREEE (reference sequence). J gave up 6 bases and V 4 bases, and 11 bases lay outside the gene matches. The CDR3 DNA reads as TGTGCCAGCAGCCCGATGACTAGCGGGGGCGCGGGCGAGCAGTACTTC. Translated, it gives CASSPMTSGGAGEQYF.

The rearrangement joins TRBV5-1 to TRBJ2-3, with D possibly matching TRBD2 (6 bases). V was shortened by 4 bases and J by 6 bases, with 27 bases between the two germline ends. The CDR3 spans 18 residues. Germline assignment: CDR1 SGHRS and CDR2 YFSETQ. CDR3 coding DNA: TGCGCCAGCAGCCCGAGGGGTTCTAGAGGGGAGGTAGGCGATACGCAGTATTTT. This translates into CASSPRGSRGEVGDTQYF.

This sequence joins TRBV14 and TRBJ1-2, with D unclear. The CDR3 sequence is 13 residues long. Trimming took 4 bases from V and 1 from J, leaving 7 bases between them. Germline CDR1 reads SGHDN; CDR2 reads FVKESK. CDR3 amino acids: CASSPEHNYGYTF. The CDR3 region has the DNA TGTGCCAGCAGCCCCGAGCATAACTATGGCTACACCTTC.

The chain uses TRBV9 and TRBJ1-1; D uncertain. Germline V gene sequence: CDR1 SGDLS, CDR2 YYNGEE. V shed 0 bases and J shed 1 base, with 7 bases lying between them. The length of the CDR3 is 14 residues. CDR3: CASSVGLTNTEAFF. The CDR3 DNA follows: TGTGCCAGCAGCGTAGGACTAACGAACACTGAAGCTTTCTTT.

The J gene is TRBJ2-6, the V gene TRBV19; 7 bases fit TRBD1. Per germline, CDR1 LNHDA and CDR2 SQIVND (reference sequence). The ends lost 7 bases at V and 0 bases at J; junction bases unmatched: 9. The CDR3 totals 17 residues. CDR3 coding DNA: TGTGCCAGTACCCCAGGGGGTCTCCCCTCTGGGGCCAACGTCCTGACTTTC. Translated, it gives CASTPGGLPSGANVLTF.

The table lists this clone with a few counts. The rearrangement joins TRBV30 to TRBJ1-5; D is ambiguous. CDR1 and CDR2 from the germline V gene are GTSNPN and SVGIG (reference sequence). This CDR3 comprises 13 residues. Trimming took off 0 bases at V and 0 bases at J, with 3 bases between the two ends. CDR3 nucleotides: TGTGCCTGGAGTGTTACTAGCAATCAGCCCCAGCATTTT. Protein: CAWSVTSNQPQHF. The full variable domain, its missing parts supplied by reference TRBV30 and TRBJ1-5, is SQTIHQWPATLVQPVGSPLSLECTVEGTSNPNLYWYRQAAGRGLQLLFYSVGIGQISSEVPQNLSASRPQDRQFILSSKKLLLSDSGFYLCAWSVTSNQPQHFGDGTRLSIL.

As DNA, the CDR3 is TGTGCCAGCAGCTTAATCGGGGGCGGGGGGGTCACCCTCCACTTT. It specifies CASSLIGGGGVTLHF. The gene calls are TRBV7-2 and TRBJ1-6, with D possibly TRBD1 on 6 matching bases. The CDR3 covers 15 residues. Germline CDR1 and CDR2: SGHTA and FQGNSA. V was shortened by 2 bases and J by 14 bases, with 19 bases between the two germline ends.

This clone appeared a few times. The J gene is TRBJ2-2, the V gene TRBV11-2; TRBD2 is a possible D gene (6 bases). Germline CDR1 reads SGHAT; CDR2 reads FQNNGV. The CDR3 extends over 15 amino acids. V was cut by 3 bases and J by 3 bases, with 11 bases left in between. This chain's CDR3 is CASSFGSGDTGELFF. The CDR3 region has the DNA TGTGCCAGCAGCTTCGGGAGCGGCGACACCGGGGAGCTGTTTTTT.

This clone was seen many times. CDR3 amino acids: CASSLLGTGNSYEQYF. Here the CDR3 DNA reads TGTGCCAGCAGCTTATTAGGGACAGGAAACTCCTACGAGCAGTACTTC. The chain is built from TRBV7-2 and TRBJ2-7; 8 positions agree with TRBD1. The CDR3 covers 16 residues. Germline V gene sequence: CDR1 SGHTA, CDR2 FQGNSA. The junction had 6 bases not matched to a gene; V was cut back by 2 bases and J by 0 bases.

The chain is built from TRBV18 and TRBJ2-3; 9 bases match TRBD2. V shed 0 bases, J shed 3 bases, and the junction held 4 bases outside the gene matches. Germline V gene lookup returns CDR1 KGHSH and CDR2 LQKENI. The CDR3 totals 16 residues. CDR3 bases: TGTGCCAGCTCACCACCGTCTAGCGGGATGACAGATACGCAGTATTTT. Protein sequence: CASSPPSSGMTDTQYF. The variable domain in full, completed from reference TRBV18 and TRBJ2-3, reads NAGVMQNPRHLVRRRGQEARLRCSPMKGHSHVYWYRQLPEEGLKFMVYLQKENIIDESGMPKERFSAEFPKEGPSILRIQQVVRGDSAAYFCASSPPSSGMTDTQYFGPGTRLTVL.

The chain carries TRBV4-2 and TRBJ2-3; weak D call: TRBD1 (5 bases). The V end lost 0 bases, the J end lost 2 bases, and 9 bases lay between the germline ends. Germline V CDR1 and CDR2: LGHNA, YNFKEQ. The length of the CDR3 is 15 residues. CDR3 residues: CASSQDRGNTDTQYF. CDR3 DNA sequence: TGTGCCAGCAGCCAAGATAGGGGTAACACAGATACGCAGTATTTT.

The table lists this clone with a count of one. This chain joins TRBV13 and TRBJ2-1; D may be TRBD2 (6 bases). Deletions cut 3 bases from V and 9 bases from J, with 12 bases between. Germline-derived CDR1 and CDR2 are PRHDT and FYEKMQ (reference sequence). This CDR3 is built from 13 residues. The CDR3, as DNA: TGTGCCAGCAGCTTCGAACGGGGGAGTGAGCAGTTCTTC. It translates to CASSFERGSEQFF. The full variable domain, its missing parts supplied by reference TRBV13 and TRBJ2-1, is AAGVIQSPRHLIKEKRETATLKCYPIPRHDTVYWYQQGPGQDPQFLISFYEKMQSDKGSIPDRFSAQQFSDYHSELNMSSLELGDSALYFCASSFERGSEQFFGPGTRLTVL.

V is TRBV7-2 and J is TRBJ1-2; 9 bases are shared with TRBD1. Germline lookup yields CDR1 SGHTA and CDR2 FQGNSA. Trimming cost V 5 bases and J 6 bases; bases outside gene matches: 13. There are 16 residues in the CDR3. The CDR3 DNA reads as TGTGCCAGCAGCCGTGGGACAGGGATAGGGGCCAATGGCTACACCTTC. It codes for CASSRGTGIGANGYTF.

V is TRBV19 and J is TRBJ2-2; D gene unclear. The germline V and J ends were trimmed by 3 bases and 3 bases, with 2 bases remaining between them. CDR1 is LNHDA, CDR2 SQIVND, per germline (reference sequence). CDR3 length: 12 amino acids. This CDR3 is CASSIYTGELFF. The CDR3 DNA reads TGTGCCAGTAGTATCTACACCGGGGAGCTGTTTTTT.

The V and J genes are TRBV14 and TRBJ1-1; 7 bases map to TRBD1. Trimming removed 4 bases from V and 5 bases from J; junction bases left unmatched: 13. The CDR3 is 16 residues long. The germline V gene encodes CDR1 SGHDN and CDR2 FVKESK. In DNA form, the CDR3 reads TGTGCCAGCAGCCGACAGGGAAGGAGGTGGCGGACTGAAGCTTTCTTT. It is translated as CASSRQGRRWRTEAFF.

The genes are TRBV6-6 and TRBJ2-3; D is perhaps TRBD2 (7 bases). Between the trimmed V and J ends, which lost 5 bases and 4 bases, there was a span of 13 bases. The CDR3 covers 14 residues. Germline loops: CDR1 MNHNY, CDR2 SVGAGI (reference sequence). CDR3 nucleotides: TGTGCCAGCAGTGAGGGGGGGGTGGCAGATACGCAGTATTTT. It is translated as CASSEGGVADTQYF.

The chain has TRBV5-1 and TRBJ2-6; D not certain. V lost 0 bases, J lost 2 bases, and 3 bases lay in between. CDR3 size: 14 residues. The germline V gene has CDR1 SGHRS and CDR2 YFSETQ. This CDR3 is CASSLGAGANVLTF. CDR3 nucleotide sequence: TGCGCCAGCAGCTTGGGGGCTGGGGCCAACGTCCTGACTTTC.

This clone was picked up a small number of times. The sample has other DNA sequences that encode this CDR3 too. The genes are TRBV5-1 and TRBJ1-2; TRBD1 agrees at 10 bases. Trimming removed 0 bases from V and 5 bases from J; junction bases left unmatched: 1. Germline CDR1 is SGHRS and CDR2 is YFSETQ. CDR3 size: 14 residues. The chain's CDR3 is CASSLGQGAYGYTF. The CDR3, as DNA: TGCGCCAGCAGCTTGGGACAGGGGGCTTATGGCTACACCTTC.

The V call is TRBV5-4, the J call TRBJ2-2; D is tentatively TRBD1 or TRBD2 (5 bases each). The CDR3 covers 14 residues. Trimming took 4 bases from V and 8 from J, leaving 15 bases between them. Looked up from germline, CDR1 is SGHNT and CDR2 is YYREEE (reference sequence). This chain's CDR3 is CASSPGAGVGELFF. CDR3 DNA sequence: TGTGCCAGCAGCCCCGGGGCCGGTGTAGGGGAGCTGTTTTTT. Filled out from reference TRBV5-4 and TRBJ2-2, the complete variable domain reads ETGVTQSPTHLIKTRGQQVTLRCSSQSGHNTVSWYQQALGQGPQFIFQYYREEENGRGNFPPRFSGLQFPNYSSELNVNALELDDSALYLCASSPGAGVGELFFGEGSRLTVL.

The chain joins TRBV6-6 to TRBJ2-7; D is uncertain. The CDR3 runs to 13 residues. V was cut by 2 bases and J by 2 bases, with 7 bases left in between. Germline V lookup: CDR1 MNHNY, CDR2 SVGAGI (reference sequence). The CDR3 DNA is TGTGCCAGCAGTTACGGGTCAACCTACGAGCAGTACTTC. It translates to CASSYGSTYEQYF.

This chain joins TRBV7-2 and TRBJ1-1; D is undetermined. The V and J ends lost 5 bases and 1 base respectively, with 5 bases between them. The CDR3 is 12 residues long. CDR1 is SGHTA, CDR2 FQGNSA, per germline. The CDR3 nucleotides are TGTGCCAGCAGCGTAACGAACACTGAAGCTTTCTTT. It is translated as CASSVTNTEAFF.